This TCR beta chain is from a study of identical twins. This clonotype was detected ten times or more. The CDR3 length is 15 residues. Per the germline V gene, CDR1 is LNHDA and CDR2 is SQIVND (reference sequence). Trimming took 5 bases from V and 7 from J; bases not matched to a gene: 8. A universal primer site was created by template switching, with the cDNA bearing unique molecular identifiers. In TCRdb, the 5' RACE reads were re-called with MiXCR into one record per CDR3 protein. The sample contains around 95,000 distinct CDR3 sequences, 5.9% of which appear only once. The chain links TRBV19 to TRBJ2-1; the match to TRBD2 covers 10 bases. The receptor was derived from a woman between 45 and 60 years old in good health. Sequencing was performed on memory T cells sorted from blood. As DNA, the CDR3 is TGTGCCAGTAGTGTTAGCGGGAGGACGAGGAATGAGCAGTTCTTC. Residues: CASSVSGRTRNEQFF.